This T cell receptor (beta chain) is from a study of T-cell memory formation after mild COVID-19. Study-wide background: For the most part, TCR clusters were specific to one donor. Findings and limits, study-wide: Cross-reactive memory seemingly joined, as some responding clones were found in pre-infection memory. Unconfirmed was the SARS-CoV-2 specificity of second-wave clones that peaked on day 37. Contracting clones from day 15 to 85 showed balanced CD4/CD8; later expanders favored CD4+.

Trimming pared 6 bases from V and 0 bases from J, leaving 13 bases between. The germline V gene has CDR1 MNHNY and CDR2 SVGAGI (reference sequence). This CDR3 spans 15 amino acids. This clonotype was seen only a few times. Its antigen is not identified. Each CDR3 protein is one row after TCRdb ran MiXCR on the 5' RACE reads. The sample lists hundreds of thousands of distinct CDR3 sequences, roughly 15% seen once, with under 25% in the top ten. The material sequenced was PBMCs or a T cell subset sorted from them (not recorded which). The receptor comes from a man aged 18 to 30 who had mild COVID-19 (a few samples of this study predate the infection). Cell type and time point are not known. The chain carries TRBV6-6 and TRBJ2-3; maybe TRBD1 (7 bases). As DNA, the CDR3 is TGTGCCAGCAGCTTGACAGGGACTAGCACAGATACGCAGTATTTT. Protein sequence: CASSLTGTSTDTQYF.